These T cell receptor beta chains were read from a single sample in a study of vaccination effects on CD4 cells after COVID-19. Profiled with immunoSEQ multiplex PCR; TCRdb holds only in-frame clones, not every one. The table lists 20,000 to 30,000 clones, under 75% of them singletons. Antigens of these TCRs are unknown. The material was CD4+ T cells from PBMCs cultured with HCoV-OC43 spike peptides, obtained before COVID-19 vaccination. These receptors all stem from a human donor who received a COVID-19 vaccine. CDR3s include the opening cysteine and the closing phenylalanine or tryptophan. A D gene is named only where the DNA matches it firmly. Where a row states a size, it is once, few, many or the class of an expanded clone; other rows omit it.

J gene	CDR3 length	V gene	clone size	D gene	CDR3 protein	CDR3 DNA
TRBJ2-7	14	TRBV4-1	NA	NA	CASSQDTTTYEQYF	TGCGCCAGCAGCCAAGACACTACCACCTACGAGCAGTACTTC
TRBJ2-7	15	TRBV6-5	NA	TRBD1	CASSPFGQGSYEQYF	TGTGCCAGCAGCCCATTTGGACAGGGCTCTTACGAGCAGTACTTC
TRBJ1-1	17	TRBV7-9	NA	TRBD1	CASSLDDSWAGGSEAFF	TGTGCCAGCAGCTTGGACGACAGTTGGGCAGGGGGTTCTGAAGCTTTCTTT
TRBJ2-7	16	TRBV18	NA	NA	CASSPVAGTEAYEQYF	TGTGCCAGCTCACCCGTAGCCGGGACGGAGGCCTACGAGCAGTACTTC
TRBJ1-6	14	TRBV6-2/TRBV6-3	NA	NA	CASNPDSQNSPLHF	TGTGCCAGCAACCCAGACAGCCAAAATTCACCCCTCCACTTT
TRBJ1-6	16	TRBV10-3	NA	NA	CAISDSLSSYNSPLHF	TGTGCCATCAGTGACAGCCTGAGCTCCTATAATTCACCCCTCCACTTT
TRBJ1-3	14	TRBV3-1/TRBV3-2	few	NA	CASSLGVTGNTIYF	TGTGCCAGCAGCCTAGGGGTTACTGGAAACACCATATATTTT
TRBJ2-3	13	TRBV19	NA	TRBD2	CASRLAGTDTQYF	TGTGCCAGCAGACTAGCGGGCACAGATACGCAGTATTTT
TRBJ2-7	14	TRBV27	once	TRBD2	CASSLAGGTYEQYF	TGTGCCAGCAGTTTGGCGGGAGGCACCTACGAGCAGTACTTC
TRBJ2-6	13	TRBV6-5	few	NA	CASVGSGANVLTF	TGTGCCAGCGTGGGTAGTGGGGCCAACGTCCTGACTTTC
TRBJ2-1	15	TRBV2	few	TRBD2	CASSEGLAGRNEQFF	TGTGCCAGCAGTGAAGGCCTAGCGGGTAGGAATGAGCAGTTCTTC
TRBJ1-2	16	TRBV6-1	NA	NA	CASSEAFGGTNYGYTF	TGTGCCAGCAGTGAAGCTTTCGGGGGAACTAACTATGGCTACACCTTC
TRBJ2-1	17	TRBV6-1	NA	TRBD2	CASSEAALAGGTNEQFF	TGTGCCAGCAGTGAAGCGGCCCTAGCGGGGGGGACCAATGAGCAGTTCTTC
TRBJ2-7	16	TRBV9	few	TRBD2	CASSVGPSGGPYEQYF	TGTGCCAGCAGCGTAGGTCCTAGCGGAGGGCCCTACGAGCAGTACTTC
TRBJ2-3	14	TRBV18	NA	NA	CASSPSDRTDTQYF	TGTGCCAGCTCACCCTCGGACCGGACAGATACGCAGTATTTT
TRBJ1-5	12	TRBV27	few	NA	CASSSVGGAQHF	TGTGCCAGCAGTTCCGTAGGAGGGGCCCAGCATTTT
TRBJ2-5	16	TRBV4-1	NA	TRBD1	CASSQGKGQVAETQYF	TGCGCCAGCAGCCAAGGAAAGGGACAGGTGGCAGAGACCCAGTACTTC
TRBJ2-1	13	TRBV7-2	NA	NA	CASSLYSSPEQFF	TGTGCCAGCAGCCTTTACTCTAGCCCTGAGCAGTTCTTC
TRBJ2-5	15	TRBV14	NA	NA	CASSQGFFPIKTQYF	TGTGCCAGCAGCCAAGGGTTCTTTCCGATAAAGACCCAGTACTTC
TRBJ2-5	15	TRBV7-7	NA	TRBD2	CASSQGLANQETQYF	TGTGCCAGCAGCCAGGGACTAGCGAACCAAGAGACCCAGTACTTC
TRBJ1-2	13	TRBV6-5	NA	NA	CASSYGPFYGYTF	TGTGCCAGCAGTTACGGACCTTTCTATGGCTACACCTTC
TRBJ2-7	22	TRBV27	NA	TRBD2	CASRLRWQTLAGGRPPTYEQYF	TGTGCCAGCAGACTAAGGTGGCAGACGCTAGCGGGAGGGCGCCCTCCTACCTACGAGCAGTACTTC
TRBJ2-7	16	TRBV27	NA	NA	CASSPFGRLGGYEQYF	TGTGCCAGCAGCCCGTTTGGACGGCTGGGAGGCTACGAGCAGTACTTC
TRBJ2-1	15	TRBV5-1	NA	NA	CASSLASGSYNEQFF	TGCGCCAGCAGCTTGGCGAGCGGCTCCTACAATGAGCAGTTCTTC
TRBJ2-5	15	TRBV3-1/TRBV3-2	NA	TRBD2	CASSWTSGGTETQYF	TGTGCCAGCAGTTGGACTAGCGGGGGCACAGAGACCCAGTACTTC
TRBJ2-7	14	TRBV28	NA	NA	CASSTGMSRYEQYF	TGTGCCAGCAGTACCGGGATGAGCCGCTACGAGCAGTACTTC
TRBJ2-3	15	TRBV6-1	few	NA	CASSEAVQAYHTQYF	TGTGCCAGCAGTGAAGCGGTCCAGGCTTATCATACGCAGTATTTT
TRBJ2-7	13	TRBV7-2	NA	NA	CASSLASTYEQYF	TGTGCCAGCAGCTTAGCGTCGACCTACGAGCAGTACTTC
TRBJ1-5	18	TRBV7-9	few	TRBD1	CASSAGRGGGTINQPQHF	TGTGCCAGCAGCGCAGGGAGAGGGGGCGGAACCATCAATCAGCCCCAGCATTTT
TRBJ2-7	15	TRBV19	NA	TRBD2	CASSTGTSAFYEQYF	TGTGCCAGTAGTACCGGGACTAGCGCATTCTACGAGCAGTACTTC
TRBJ1-5	17	TRBV19	NA	NA	CASGSPLSTASNQPQHF	TGTGCCAGTGGTTCTCCCCTTTCGACAGCTAGCAATCAGCCCCAGCATTTT
TRBJ1-6	13	TRBV12-3/TRBV12-4	NA	NA	CASSSLDNSPLHF	TGTGCCAGCAGTTCCCTGGATAATTCACCCCTCCACTTT
TRBJ2-1	20	TRBV5-1	few	NA	CASSLAWGGGSQMSRGEQFF	TGCGCCAGCAGCTTGGCTTGGGGAGGGGGCAGCCAGATGAGCAGGGGTGAGCAGTTCTTC
TRBJ1-5	14	TRBV9	NA	NA	CASCGRGGNQPQHF	TGTGCCAGCTGCGGTCGAGGGGGTAATCAGCCCCAGCATTTT
TRBJ2-3	15	TRBV4-1	NA	TRBD1	CASSQGDRAPDTQYF	TGCGCCAGCAGCCAAGGGGACAGGGCGCCTGATACGCAGTATTTT
TRBJ1-1	14	TRBV5-4	NA	NA	CASSLIGPNTEAFF	TGTGCCAGCAGCTTGATCGGCCCAAACACTGAAGCTTTCTTT
TRBJ2-2	16	TRBV11-2	NA	TRBD1	CASSLAGQGNTGELFF	TGTGCCAGCAGCTTAGCGGGACAGGGGAACACCGGGGAGCTGTTTTTT
TRBJ2-2	11	TRBV19	NA	NA	CASRDAGELFF	TGTGCCAGTAGGGATGCCGGGGAGCTGTTTTTT
TRBJ2-1	16	TRBV19	once	TRBD1	CASSTYTGDSYNEQFF	TGTGCCAGTAGTACCTACACAGGGGACTCCTACAATGAGCAGTTCTTC
TRBJ1-1	13	TRBV19	NA	NA	CASSTSANTEAFF	TGTGCCAGTAGTACATCGGCGAACACTGAAGCTTTCTTT
TRBJ2-7	13	TRBV18	NA	NA	CASSPLQLYEQYF	TGTGCCAGCTCACCATTACAGCTCTACGAGCAGTACTTC
TRBJ1-3	16	TRBV5-1	few	NA	CASSLAGAFSGNTIYF	TGCGCCAGCAGCTTGGCAGGGGCATTCTCTGGAAACACCATATATTTT
TRBJ2-7	17	TRBV2	once	TRBD2	CASSNGGPGTSAYEQYF	TGTGCCAGCAGTAATGGGGGTCCCGGGACTAGCGCCTACGAGCAGTACTTC
TRBJ2-3	15	TRBV2	once	NA	CASSETSRATDTQYF	TGTGCCAGCAGTGAAACGTCCAGGGCCACAGATACGCAGTATTTT
TRBJ1-2	12	TRBV3-1/TRBV3-2	medium-sized	NA	CASSQGNSGYTF	TGTGCCAGCAGCCAGGGAAATAGTGGCTACACCTTC
TRBJ2-2	13	TRBV3-1/TRBV3-2	few	NA	CASSQVNTGELFF	TGTGCCAGCAGCCAGGTTAACACCGGGGAGCTGTTTTTT
TRBJ1-3	15	TRBV6-5	few	NA	CASSYEWSSGNTIYF	TGTGCCAGCAGTTACGAATGGAGCTCTGGAAACACCATATATTTT
TRBJ2-3	14	TRBV23-1	few	NA	CASSPLQAADTQYF	TGCGCCAGCAGCCCTTTACAAGCGGCCGATACGCAGTATTTT
TRBJ2-5	15	TRBV5-4	NA	TRBD2	CASSRGSGVQETQYF	TGTGCCAGCAGCCGGGGTAGCGGGGTCCAAGAGACCCAGTACTTC
TRBJ1-4	15	TRBV18	NA	NA	CASSPPTATNEKLFF	TGTGCCAGCTCACCACCCACTGCAACTAATGAAAAACTGTTTTTT
TRBJ1-4	14	TRBV19	NA	NA	CASRPGGSNEKLFF	TGTGCCAGTAGACCGGGGGGGTCTAATGAAAAACTGTTTTTT
TRBJ1-4	14	TRBV10-2	NA	TRBD1	CASRDRDRGEKLFF	TGCGCCAGCAGAGACCGGGACAGGGGTGAAAAACTGTTTTTT
TRBJ2-1	14	TRBV7-9	NA	TRBD2	CASSLAVPSGEQFF	TGTGCCAGCAGCTTAGCAGTCCCTAGCGGTGAGCAGTTCTTC
TRBJ2-1	14	TRBV9	NA	NA	CASSVDHRRDEQFF	TGTGCCAGCAGCGTAGACCACCGAAGGGATGAGCAGTTCTTC